This T cell receptor beta chain was observed in a study of shared clonotypes between healthy human individuals. Study-level points and caveats: Genetic and exposure-history diversity was limited by the small donor number. Clonotypes shared by all four donors outscored non-shared clonotypes in generation probability.

The V gene's germline CDR1 is SQVTM and CDR2 ANQGSEA. The CDR3 totals 12 residues. The V and J ends lost 5 bases and 3 bases respectively, with 10 bases between them. A remark on this clone: Its matching antigen is unknown.

In the naive CD8 group, cells lacked CD45RO and were positively selected for CCR7, so terminally differentiated effector memory CD45RA+ cells were left out. The method was immunoSEQ multiplex PCR; TCRdb's version includes in-frame clones alone and lacks a portion of them. The table records millions of clones, roughly 91% of them present only once. This sequence originates from a man aged 18-30 years in good health. Some clones in this sample may be carry-over from other donors' samples. V and J are TRBV29-1 and TRBJ2-5; no firm D call. The sample was naive CD8+ T cells from PBMCs. The CDR3 spells CSVQTEKETQYF. DNA of the CDR3: TGCAGCGTTCAGACCGAAAAAGAGACCCAGTACTTC. Variable domain in full (rest from reference TRBV29-1 and TRBJ2-5): SAVISQKPSRDICQRGTSLTIQCQVDSQVTMMFWYRQQPGQSLTLIATANQGSEATYESGFVIDKFPISRPNLTFSTLTVSNMSPEDSSIYLCSVQTEKETQYFGPGTRLLVL.